This TCR beta chain was retrieved from a study of human T cells and chemical hapten exposure. The CDR3 extends over 16 amino acids. From germline, CDR1 is DFQATT and CDR2 SNEGSKA (reference sequence). V gave up 6 bases and J gave up 2 bases; unmatched junction bases: 10. The time point here: healthy volunteer bleed at 2 weeks. Extraction of total RNA was performed on unfractionated whole blood. Each cDNA molecule in the library carried unique molecular identifiers. Original analysis: Counts of TCRs in each sample centred on a median of around 92,000 and extended from around 25,000 to 690,000. TCRdb re-called the RACE reads with MiXCR, one entry per CDR3 protein. These V and J calls originate from TCRdb's pipeline instead of the authors' own analysis. The sample contains roughly 120,000 distinct CDR3 sequences, about 9% of which appear only once.

The receptor was isolated from a male donor in good health. Some clones in this sample may be carry-over from other donors' samples. What was sequenced was whole blood. The chain couples TRBV20-1 to TRBJ1-5; 10 bases align to TRBD1. In nucleotides, the CDR3 is TGCAGTGCCACCACGGGACAGGGGCCGGGCAATCAGCCCCAGCATTTT. Translation gives CSATTGQGPGNQPQHF.